These T cell receptor beta chains were read from a single sample in a study of blood T cell repertoires in COVID-19. Here immunoSEQ multiplex PCR was the method, and the copy in TCRdb shows in-frame clones only, minus some. The sample shows about 80,000 clones, more than 70% of them seen only once. What was sequenced was peripheral blood. These receptors were taken from a man between 60 and 75 years old with active or convalescent COVID-19. CDR3s include the opening cysteine and the closing phenylalanine or tryptophan. D genes are given only for firm matches. Clone size is given for some rows only: seen once, a few or many times, or a class if the clone is expanded.

clone_size: NA; j_call: TRBJ1-4; v_call: TRBV20-1; d_call: TRBD1; cdr3_aa: CSARESDRFNEKLFF; cdr3_nt: TGCAGTGCTCGTGAGTCGGACAGGTTTAATGAAAAACTGTTTTTT
clone_size: NA; j_call: TRBJ1-2; v_call: TRBV4-1; d_call: NA; cdr3_aa: CASSPHGTGGEDGYTF; cdr3_nt: TGCGCCAGCAGCCCCCACGGGACGGGGGGCGAGGATGGCTACACCTTC
clone_size: NA; j_call: TRBJ2-7; v_call: TRBV7-2; d_call: TRBD2; cdr3_aa: CASSSWTSGHYEQYF; cdr3_nt: TGTGCCAGCAGCTCCTGGACTAGCGGGCACTACGAGCAGTACTTC
clone_size: few; j_call: TRBJ2-3; v_call: TRBV7-2; d_call: NA; cdr3_aa: CASSPDSLGTDTQYF; cdr3_nt: TGTGCCAGCAGCCCGGACTCACTGGGGACAGATACGCAGTATTTT
clone_size: NA; j_call: TRBJ1-2; v_call: TRBV19; d_call: NA; cdr3_aa: CASRKDTYGYTF; cdr3_nt: TGTGCCAGTAGAAAAGACACCTATGGCTACACCTTC
clone_size: NA; j_call: TRBJ1-1; v_call: TRBV3-1/TRBV3-2; d_call: TRBD1; cdr3_aa: CASSQKAGQANTEAFF; cdr3_nt: TGTGCCAGCAGCCAAAAGGCGGGACAGGCGAACACTGAAGCTTTCTTT
clone_size: few; j_call: TRBJ2-5; v_call: TRBV6-2/TRBV6-3; d_call: TRBD2; cdr3_aa: CASIPSTSGPQETQYF; cdr3_nt: TGTGCCAGCATCCCTTCGACTAGCGGGCCGCAAGAGACCCAGTACTTC
clone_size: NA; j_call: TRBJ1-3; v_call: TRBV6-5; d_call: NA; cdr3_aa: CASSTQGTGNTIYF; cdr3_nt: TGTGCCAGCAGTACACAGGGCACTGGAAACACCATATATTTT
clone_size: once; j_call: TRBJ2-3; v_call: TRBV9; d_call: NA; cdr3_aa: CASSPPGTDTQYF; cdr3_nt: TGTGCCAGCAGCCCCCCGGGGACAGATACGCAGTATTTT
clone_size: NA; j_call: TRBJ2-5; v_call: TRBV7-2; d_call: NA; cdr3_aa: CASSPGQETQYF; cdr3_nt: TGTGCCAGCAGCCCGGGGCAAGAGACCCAGTACTTC
clone_size: NA; j_call: TRBJ1-2; v_call: TRBV2; d_call: NA; cdr3_aa: CASRSLYGYTF; cdr3_nt: TGTGCCAGCAGATCCCTCTATGGCTACACCTTC
clone_size: NA; j_call: TRBJ2-4; v_call: TRBV30; d_call: TRBD2; cdr3_aa: CAWRGLAGARIQYF; cdr3_nt: TGTGCCTGGAGGGGACTAGCGGGGGCTCGGATTCAGTACTTC
clone_size: NA; j_call: TRBJ1-1; v_call: TRBV30; d_call: NA; cdr3_aa: CAWSLGRGSTEAFF; cdr3_nt: TGTGCCTGGAGTTTGGGGCGGGGGAGCACTGAAGCTTTCTTT
clone_size: NA; j_call: TRBJ1-4; v_call: TRBV7-9; d_call: NA; cdr3_aa: CASSLDLGGSAEKLFF; cdr3_nt: TGTGCCAGCAGCTTAGATTTAGGGGGATCGGCGGAAAAACTGTTTTTT
clone_size: few; j_call: TRBJ1-3; v_call: TRBV6-5; d_call: NA; cdr3_aa: CASSLGSPRNTIYF; cdr3_nt: TGTGCCAGCAGCCTCGGGAGTCCTAGAAACACCATATATTTT
clone_size: NA; j_call: TRBJ1-2; v_call: TRBV6-1; d_call: NA; cdr3_aa: CASSLDGQGGYGYTF; cdr3_nt: TGTGCCAGCAGTTTAGATGGCCAGGGTGGCTATGGCTACACCTTC
clone_size: once; j_call: TRBJ1-1; v_call: TRBV9; d_call: NA; cdr3_aa: CASSVEGGRNTEAFF; cdr3_nt: TGTGCCAGCAGCGTAGAGGGGGGGCGGAACACTGAAGCTTTCTTT
clone_size: few; j_call: TRBJ2-7; v_call: TRBV12-3/TRBV12-4; d_call: NA; cdr3_aa: CASRPGQSEQYF; cdr3_nt: TGTGCCAGCAGACCCGGACAGAGCGAGCAGTACTTC